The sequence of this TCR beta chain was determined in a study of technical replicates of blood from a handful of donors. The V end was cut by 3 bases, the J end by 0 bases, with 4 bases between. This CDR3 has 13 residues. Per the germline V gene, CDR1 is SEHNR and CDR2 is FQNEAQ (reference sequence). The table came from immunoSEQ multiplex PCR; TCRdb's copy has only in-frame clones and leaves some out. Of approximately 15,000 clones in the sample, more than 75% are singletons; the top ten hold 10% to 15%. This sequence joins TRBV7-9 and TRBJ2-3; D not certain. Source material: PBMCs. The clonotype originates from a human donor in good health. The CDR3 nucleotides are TGTGCCAGCAGCTTCCTGAGCACAGATACGCAGTATTTT. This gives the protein CASSFLSTDTQYF.